These 10 T cell receptor beta chains came from one sample sequenced in a study of technical replicates of blood from a handful of donors. Assay: immunoSEQ multiplex PCR; the TCRdb copy retains only in-frame clones and omits some. This sample carries 100,000 or so clones, 96% of them seen once, and the ten largest clones take roughly 0.21%. The sample consisted of T cells isolated from PBMCs. The receptors derive from a human donor in good health.

J is TRBJ2-3 and V is TRBV10-3, with a tentative D call TRBD2 (6 bases). Germline CDR1 and CDR2: ENHRY and SYGVKD. CDR3 length equals 17 residues. V was pared by 5 bases and J by 2 bases, with 20 bases between. CDR3 coding DNA: TGTGCCATCAGTCCGCCTCTCCTGGGGGGAAACACAGATACGCAGTATTTT. It encodes CAISPPLLGGNTDTQYF.

The chain employs TRBV28 and TRBJ2-1; 7 nucleotides align to TRBD1. Germline V gene lookup returns CDR1 MDHEN and CDR2 SYDVKM. J was trimmed by 14 bases and V by 5 bases; bases with no gene match: 15. This CDR3 region has 14 residues. CDR3 protein: CASSSNSETGPEFF. CDR3 nucleotide sequence: TGTGCCAGCAGTAGTAATTCGGAGACAGGGCCCGAGTTCTTC.

The rearrangement joins TRBV6-1 to TRBJ2-7, with D tentatively TRBD2 (5 bases). V lost 4 bases and J 1 base, leaving 14 bases between the germline ends. This CDR3 is 15 amino acids long. Germline lookup yields CDR1 MNHNS and CDR2 SASEGT. The CDR3 is CASSARTAPSYEQYF. DNA of the CDR3: TGTGCCAGCAGTGCCAGGACTGCGCCTTCCTACGAGCAGTACTTC.

The chain combines TRBV27 with TRBJ2-3, with D maybe TRBD2 (5 bases). The CDR3 spans 15 residues. Trimming removed 0 bases at V and 2 bases at J, with 9 bases between. The germline V gene encodes CDR1 MNHEY and CDR2 SMNVEV (reference sequence). The CDR3 sequence: CASSLSIGITDTQYF. CDR3 DNA: TGTGCCAGCAGTTTATCGATCGGGATCACAGATACGCAGTATTTT.

The chain combines TRBV4-1 with TRBJ2-7, with D uncertain. Trimming took 1 base from V and 8 from J, leaving 12 bases between them. The CDR3 spans 13 residues. Per the germline V gene, CDR1 is MGHRA and CDR2 is YSYEKL. In DNA form, the CDR3 reads TGCGCCAGCAGCCAAGGGCACGATACCCAGCAGTACTTC. This gives the protein CASSQGHDTQQYF.

The chain carries TRBV7-2 and TRBJ1-4, with 7 nucleotides matching TRBD1. Germline lookup yields CDR1 SGHTA and CDR2 FQGNSA. The CDR3 is 15 amino acids. V was clipped by 3 bases and J by 5 bases; unmatched bases: 6. As DNA, the CDR3 is TGTGCCAGCAGCTTGAGGGGACAGCCAAATGAAAAACTGTTTTTT. Encoded protein: CASSLRGQPNEKLFF.

The chain uses TRBV10-3 and TRBJ2-1; maybe TRBD2 (6 bases). Looked up from germline, CDR1 is ENHRY and CDR2 is SYGVKD. V lost 0 bases to trimming and J lost 1 base, with 7 bases between them. This CDR3 region has 15 residues. For the CDR3, the DNA is TGTGCCATCAGTGAGTCGACTAGATCCTACAATGAGCAGTTCTTC. It codes for CAISESTRSYNEQFF.

The V gene is TRBV28, the J gene TRBJ1-1; weak D call: TRBD1 (6 bases). V was clipped by 5 bases and J by 1 base, with 23 bases between them. Looked up from germline, CDR1 is MDHEN and CDR2 is SYDVKM. The CDR3 has 18 residues. CDR3 loop: CASSNFPPNRAENTEAFF. For the CDR3, the DNA is TGTGCCAGCAGTAACTTCCCACCCAACAGGGCCGAGAACACTGAAGCTTTCTTT.

V is TRBV7-2 and J is TRBJ2-1; D perhaps matches TRBD1 (6 bases). The CDR3 is 17 amino acids. Trimming cost V 5 bases and J 0 bases, with 17 bases left between them. Germline V gene data show CDR1 as SGHTA and CDR2 as FQGNSA. CDR3 loop: CASSPGGAQGSYNEQFF. The CDR3 DNA reads TGTGCCAGCAGCCCCGGAGGAGCACAGGGCTCCTACAATGAGCAGTTCTTC.

This clone was counted a single time. The chain employs TRBV9 and TRBJ2-3; 7 nucleotides align to TRBD1. V was pared by 0 bases and J by 2 bases, with 3 bases of the junction left unmatched. The CDR3 covers 15 residues. Germline V gene sequence: CDR1 SGDLS, CDR2 YYNGEE. The CDR3 protein is CASSVGQGYTDTQYF. The CDR3 DNA follows: TGTGCCAGCAGCGTAGGACAGGGCTACACAGATACGCAGTATTTT.